This is a list of T cell receptor beta chains from one sample in a study of beta chain features in type 1 diabetes. Profiling relied on immunoSEQ multiplex PCR, and the TCRdb table lists in-frame clones only, not all of them. The table lists over 200,000 clones, about 11% of them singletons. Material for sequencing was naive CD4+ T cells from blood. The receptors shown here come from a man younger than 45 with type 1 diabetes. The CDR3 runs from the conserved cysteine through the conserved F or W. The D gene is left open where the match is weak. Size values are once, few and many counts, or a class for expanded clones, and some rows have none.

TRBJ1-1,-,few,TRBV7-3,CASSLSGYNTEAFF,TGTGCCAGCAGCTTAAGCGGATACAACACTGAAGCTTTCTTT
TRBJ2-4,TRBD2,-,TRBV4-2,CASSPREGVKNIQYF,TGTGCCAGCAGCCCACGGGAGGGAGTCAAAAACATTCAGTACTTC
TRBJ1-4,TRBD1,few,TRBV7-9,CASSSGQGGEKLFF,TGTGCCAGCAGCAGCGGACAGGGAGGTGAAAAACTGTTTTTT
TRBJ1-2,-,few,TRBV29-1,CSVDHWGGGYTF,TGCAGCGTTGATCATTGGGGGGGCGGCTACACCTTC
TRBJ2-5,TRBD2,few,TRBV4-2,CASSQDTSGGYQETQYF,TGTGCCAGCAGCCAAGATACTAGCGGGGGCTACCAAGAGACCCAGTACTTC
TRBJ1-5,TRBD1,few,TRBV25-1,CASSVTGAGKPQHF,TGTGCCAGCAGCGTGACAGGGGCGGGTAAGCCCCAGCATTTT
TRBJ1-1,TRBD1,-,TRBV19,CASSAQGDTNAFF,TGTGCCAGTAGTGCTCAGGGGGACACGAACGCCTTCTTT
TRBJ2-1,-,few,TRBV20-1,CSAREGAGQFF,TGCAGTGCTAGAGAGGGGGCAGGGCAGTTCTTC
TRBJ1-1,-,-,TRBV7-2,CASSLRTGSRLAEAFF,TGTGCCAGCAGCTTGAGAACAGGGTCGCGTCTAGCTGAAGCTTTCTTT
TRBJ2-2,-,-,TRBV5-4,CASTRTGGANTGELFF,TGTGCCAGCACCAGGACTGGTGGAGCGAACACCGGGGAGCTGTTTTTT
TRBJ2-3,-,few,TRBV14,CASSPTGDTQYF,TGTGCCAGCAGCCCGACAGGAGATACGCAGTATTTT
TRBJ1-4,-,few,TRBV28,CASTPKRQFEKLFF,TGTGCCAGCACTCCGAAGCGGCAGTTCGAAAAACTGTTTTTT
TRBJ1-3,-,few,TRBV9,CASSVESSGNTIYF,TGTGCCAGCAGCGTAGAGAGCTCTGGAAACACCATATATTTT
TRBJ2-3,TRBD1,-,TRBV5-4,CASSHKQGAPDTQYF,TGTGCCAGCAGCCATAAACAGGGGGCCCCAGATACGCAGTATTTT
TRBJ1-2,-,few,TRBV4-3,CASSQGGPGTPDPYGYTF,TGCGCCAGCAGCCAAGGGGGCCCCGGGACTCCCGACCCCTATGGCTACACCTTC
TRBJ2-1,-,-,TRBV14,CASSQDGAYNEQFF,TGTGCCAGCAGCCAAGACGGGGCCTACAATGAGCAGTTCTTC
TRBJ2-3,TRBD2,-,TRBV4-1,CASSQPRGKRGEDTQYF,TGCGCCAGCAGCCAACCCCGGGGGAAGCGGGGTGAAGATACGCAGTATTTT
TRBJ1-2,-,-,TRBV2,CASSAREGTYGYTF,TGTGCCAGCAGTGCCCGGGAGGGCACTTATGGCTACACCTTC
TRBJ1-5,-,-,TRBV18,CASSPLGGGYWPQHF,TGTGCCAGCTCACCGCTGGGCGGGGGTTATTGGCCCCAGCATTTT
TRBJ2-7,TRBD1,few,TRBV18,CASSPRTGAGHEQYF,TGTGCCAGCTCACCACGGACAGGGGCAGGCCACGAGCAGTACTTC
TRBJ2-1,-,few,TRBV5-1,CASLRGSGLGGDEQFF,TGCGCCAGCCTCAGAGGAAGCGGGTTGGGTGGCGATGAGCAGTTCTTC
TRBJ2-2,-,-,TRBV2,CASSGREVLFF,TGTGCCAGCAGCGGGCGGGAAGTGCTGTTTTTT
TRBJ2-3,TRBD2,-,TRBV19,CATRGEGTDTQYF,TGTGCCACCCGGGGGGAGGGCACAGATACGCAGTATTTT
TRBJ1-2,-,few,TRBV2,CASSEQGGNYGYTF,TGTGCCAGCAGTGAACAGGGCGGAAACTATGGCTACACCTTC
TRBJ1-1,-,-,TRBV29-1,CSVGVWGGDTEAFF,TGCAGCGTGGGTGTCTGGGGGGGGGACACTGAAGCTTTCTTT
TRBJ2-7,TRBD2,-,TRBV7-3,CASSGGGPHEQYF,TGTGCCAGCAGCGGGGGAGGGCCCCACGAGCAGTACTTC
TRBJ2-1,TRBD2,-,TRBV6-6,CASRFTAGGQDEQFF,TGTGCCAGCAGGTTCACGGCGGGGGGGCAGGATGAGCAGTTCTTC
TRBJ2-2,-,-,TRBV5-1,CASSPNTGELFF,TGCGCCAGCAGCCCAAACACCGGGGAGCTGTTTTTT
TRBJ2-1,TRBD1,few,TRBV30,CAWAPGQGPRRQFF,TGTGCCTGGGCCCCGGGACAGGGGCCCCGGCGGCAGTTCTTC
TRBJ1-2,-,-,TRBV6-6,CASGIRGIGYTF,TGTGCCAGCGGTATAAGGGGGATCGGCTACACCTTC
TRBJ2-7,-,-,TRBV5-1,CASSLEAGRRQYF,TGCGCCAGCAGCTTGGAGGCAGGGCGGCGGCAGTACTTC
TRBJ2-1,-,few,TRBV19,CAAAQGPYNEQFF,TGTGCCGCCGCGCAGGGCCCATACAATGAGCAGTTCTTC
TRBJ2-6,TRBD2,once,TRBV2,CASRGGRGNPVSGANVLTF,TGTGCCAGCAGGGGAGGGAGGGGAAACCCCGTCTCTGGGGCCAACGTCCTGACTTTC
TRBJ2-5,-,few,TRBV11-1,CASSARVEYQETQYF,TGTGCCAGCAGCGCACGGGTAGAGTACCAAGAGACCCAGTACTTC
TRBJ2-3,-,few,TRBV11-2,CASSPARADTQYF,TGTGCCAGCAGCCCTGCTCGGGCAGATACGCAGTATTTT
TRBJ2-2,TRBD2,few,TRBV7-8,CASSLSLAGASTGELFF,TGTGCCAGCAGCTTATCCCTAGCGGGGGCTAGCACCGGGGAGCTGTTTTTT
TRBJ2-3,-,-,TRBV7-9,CASSLEGGLGRTDTQYF,TGTGCCAGCAGCTTAGAGGGGGGGCTGGGCCGGACAGATACGCAGTATTTT
TRBJ1-3,-,-,TRBV28,CASSDRVSGNTIYF,TGTGCCAGCAGTGACCGGGTCAGTGGAAACACCATATATTTT